This T cell receptor (beta chain) was retrieved from a study of CD8 T cells in Susac syndrome. V was cut by 1 base and J by 5 bases, with 8 bases left in between. Germline lookup yields CDR1 LGHDT and CDR2 YNNKEL (reference sequence). CDR3 length equals 13 residues. Sequencing of TCR beta was undertaken in CD8+ and CD4+ T cells derived from blood. Patients with Susac syndrome fulfilled recently defined diagnostic criteria for definite or probable disease. TEMRA cells were FACS-enriched, while CD8+ and CD4+ T cells were negatively isolated. RNA, at 0.5 to 1 ug, was reverse transcribed with random hexamers. An immunoSEQ multiplex PCR generated amplified TCR beta CDR3 products spanning 54 Vbeta and 13 Jbeta. TCRdb independently ran MiXCR on the immunoSEQ multiplex PCR reads; one entry per CDR3 protein. The sample has 200,000 or so distinct CDR3 sequences, under 97% seen once; the top ten hold 0.075% to 0.1%.

The sequence derives from a human donor with Susac syndrome. The chain joins TRBV3-1 to TRBJ1-2; weak D call: TRBD1 (6 bases). The sample taken for sequencing was CD4+ T cells from PBMCs. This chain's CDR3 is CASSQAQGYGYTF. CDR3 DNA: TGTGCCAGCAGCCAAGCGCAGGGGTATGGCTACACCTTC. The variable domain in full, completed from reference TRBV3-1 and TRBJ1-2, reads DTAVSQTPKYLVTQMGNDKSIKCEQNLGHDTMYWYKQDSKKFLKIMFSYNNKELIINETVPNRFSPKSPDKAHLNLHINSLELGDSAVYFCASSQAQGYGYTFGSGTRLTVV.